The subject of this entry is one TCR beta chain. With a J-beta primer mix and a sample-barcoded 5' primer, a second PCR ran about 6 to 11 cycles. Using its own MiXCR run on the 5' RACE reads, TCRdb lists one record per CDR3 protein. Of about 1 million distinct CDR3 sequences in the sample, around 45% were seen once. The data are from a study of blood T cells in healthy people across ages. The germline CDR1 and CDR2 sequences are SNHLY and FYNNEI. The CDR3 totals 12 residues. The chain uses TRBV2 and TRBJ2-4, with no clear D. Judging by the DNA end, TRBJ2-7 fits better; the J call may be wrong. The sequence was obtained from a woman aged 55-69 years in good health. The sample consisted of blood. The CDR3 spells CASSEVVDEQYF. The CDR3 nucleotides read TGTGCCAGCAGTGAGGTAGTAGACGAGCAGTACTTC.